The sequence of this T cell receptor beta chain was determined in a study of OX40 agonist ivuxolimab in advanced cancers. Overall study: Ivuxolimab is an agonistic anti-OX40 (CD134) antibody, and patients were treated with it. General study results and limits: Among some nonresponders, normalized T-cell clonal expansion was also low. Averaged across samples, CD8+ T cells carried more expanded clones than CD4+ did. Relatively little clonal expansion, among the lowest observed, appeared in partial responders at 0.1-3.0 mg/kg.

After removal of 6 bases from V and 4 bases from J, the junction contained 15 bases not matched to a gene. Germline CDR1 is LNHDA and CDR2 is SQIVND (reference sequence). This CDR3 has 17 residues. Assay: immunoSEQ multiplex PCR; the TCRdb copy retains only in-frame clones and omits some. The sample includes around 97,000 clones, about four fifths seen only once; the top ten take roughly 5.4%. On this clone itself: Its target is unknown.

The sequenced sample was CD4+ or CD8+ T cells sorted from blood, obtained in a trial of the OX40 agonist ivuxolimab. The receptor comes from an adult with an advanced solid tumor such as melanoma, head and neck, liver or kidney cancer. V usage is TRBV19 and J usage is TRBJ1-1, with 9 bases aligning to TRBD1. Here the CDR3 reads CASRPRTGEKALTEAFF. CDR3 nucleotide sequence: TGTGCCAGTAGGCCCCGGACAGGGGAAAAAGCACTCACTGAAGCTTTCTTT.